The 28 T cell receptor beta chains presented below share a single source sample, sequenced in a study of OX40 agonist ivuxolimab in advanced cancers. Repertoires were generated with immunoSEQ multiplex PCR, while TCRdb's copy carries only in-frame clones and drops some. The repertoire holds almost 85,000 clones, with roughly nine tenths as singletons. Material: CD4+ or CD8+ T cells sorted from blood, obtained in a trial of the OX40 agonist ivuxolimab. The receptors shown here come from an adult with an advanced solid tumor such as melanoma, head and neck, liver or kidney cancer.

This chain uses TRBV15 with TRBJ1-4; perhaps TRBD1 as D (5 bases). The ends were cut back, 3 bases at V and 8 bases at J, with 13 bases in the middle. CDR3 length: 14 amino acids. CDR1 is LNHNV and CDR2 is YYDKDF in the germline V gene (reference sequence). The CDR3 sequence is CATSRGTTGEKLFF. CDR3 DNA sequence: TGTGCCACCAGCAGGGGGACCACGGGGGAAAAACTGTTTTTT.

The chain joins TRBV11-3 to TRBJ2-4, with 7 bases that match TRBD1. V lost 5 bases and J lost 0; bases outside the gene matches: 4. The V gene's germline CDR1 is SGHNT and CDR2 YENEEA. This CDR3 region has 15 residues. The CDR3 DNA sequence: TGTGCCAGCAGCACCGACAGGGAAGCCAAAAACATTCAGTACTTC. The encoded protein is CASSTDREAKNIQYF.

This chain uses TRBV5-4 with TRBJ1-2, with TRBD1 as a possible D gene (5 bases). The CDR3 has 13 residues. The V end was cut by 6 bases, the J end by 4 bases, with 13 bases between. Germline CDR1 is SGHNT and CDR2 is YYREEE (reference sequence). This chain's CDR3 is CASNLAGGYGYTF. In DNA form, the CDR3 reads TGTGCCAGCAACCTTGCTGGGGGCTATGGCTACACCTTC.

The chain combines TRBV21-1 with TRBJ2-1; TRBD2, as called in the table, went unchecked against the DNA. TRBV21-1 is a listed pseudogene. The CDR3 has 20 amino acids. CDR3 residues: CASSSRGGTSDRKTYNEQFF. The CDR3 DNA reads TGTGCCAGCAGCTCTCGCGGTGGGACTAGCGACCGAAAAACCTACAATGAGCAGTTCTTC.

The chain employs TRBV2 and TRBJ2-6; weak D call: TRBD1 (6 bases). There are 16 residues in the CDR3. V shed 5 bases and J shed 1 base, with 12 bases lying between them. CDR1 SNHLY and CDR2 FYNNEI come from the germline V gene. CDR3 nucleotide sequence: TGTGCCAGCAGTACAGGGCTCATGTCTGGGGCCAACGTCCTGACTTTC. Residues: CASSTGLMSGANVLTF.

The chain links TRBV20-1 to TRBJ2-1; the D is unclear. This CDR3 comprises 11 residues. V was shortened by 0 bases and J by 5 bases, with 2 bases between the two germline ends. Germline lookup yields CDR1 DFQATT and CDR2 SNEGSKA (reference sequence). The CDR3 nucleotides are TGCAGTGCTAGAGATGACAATGAGCAGTTCTTC. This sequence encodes CSARDDNEQFF.

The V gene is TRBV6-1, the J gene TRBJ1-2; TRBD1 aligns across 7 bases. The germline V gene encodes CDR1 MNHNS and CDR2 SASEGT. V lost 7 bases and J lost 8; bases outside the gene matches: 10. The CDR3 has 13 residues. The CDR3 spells CASIPTGSSGYTF. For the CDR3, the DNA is TGTGCCAGCATCCCGACAGGGTCGAGCGGCTACACCTTC.

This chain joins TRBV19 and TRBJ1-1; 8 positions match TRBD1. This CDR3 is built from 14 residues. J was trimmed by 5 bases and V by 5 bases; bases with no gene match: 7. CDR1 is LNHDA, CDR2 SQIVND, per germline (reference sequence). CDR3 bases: TGTGCCAGTAGTTTCCTCCGGGACAGGACTGAAGCTTTCTTT. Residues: CASSFLRDRTEAFF.

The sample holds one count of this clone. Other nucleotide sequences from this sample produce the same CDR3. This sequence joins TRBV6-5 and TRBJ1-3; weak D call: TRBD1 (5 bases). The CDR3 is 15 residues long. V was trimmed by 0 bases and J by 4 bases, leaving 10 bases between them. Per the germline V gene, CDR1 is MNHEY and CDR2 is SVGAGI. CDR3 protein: CASSYSRGRGNTIYF. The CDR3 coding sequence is TGTGCCAGCAGTTACTCGCGGGGCAGGGGAAACACCATATATTTT.

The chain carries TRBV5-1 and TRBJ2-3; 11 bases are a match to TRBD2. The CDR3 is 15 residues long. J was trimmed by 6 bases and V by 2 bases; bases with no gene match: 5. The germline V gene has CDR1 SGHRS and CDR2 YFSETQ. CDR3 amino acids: CASSFSGGAADTQYF. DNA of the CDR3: TGCGCCAGCAGCTTTAGCGGGGGGGCCGCGGATACGCAGTATTTT.

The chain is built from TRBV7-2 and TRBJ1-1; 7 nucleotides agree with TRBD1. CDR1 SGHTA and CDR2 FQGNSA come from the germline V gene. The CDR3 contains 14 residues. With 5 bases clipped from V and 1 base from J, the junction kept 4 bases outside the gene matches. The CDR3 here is CASSTRQGNTEAFF. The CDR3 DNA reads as TGTGCCAGCAGCACCCGACAGGGGAACACTGAAGCTTTCTTT.

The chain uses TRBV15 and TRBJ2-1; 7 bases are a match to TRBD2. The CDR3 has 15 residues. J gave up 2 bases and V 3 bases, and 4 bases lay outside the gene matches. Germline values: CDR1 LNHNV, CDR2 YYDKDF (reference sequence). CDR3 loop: CATSRDGRTYNEQFF. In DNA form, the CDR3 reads TGTGCCACCAGCAGGGACGGGAGGACCTACAATGAGCAGTTCTTC.

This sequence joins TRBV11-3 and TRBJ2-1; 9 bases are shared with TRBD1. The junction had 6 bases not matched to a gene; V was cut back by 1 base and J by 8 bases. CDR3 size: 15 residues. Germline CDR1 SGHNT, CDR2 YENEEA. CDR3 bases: TGTGCCAGCAGCTTAGCTGGGACAGGGTCCCATGAGCAGTTCTTC. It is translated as CASSLAGTGSHEQFF.

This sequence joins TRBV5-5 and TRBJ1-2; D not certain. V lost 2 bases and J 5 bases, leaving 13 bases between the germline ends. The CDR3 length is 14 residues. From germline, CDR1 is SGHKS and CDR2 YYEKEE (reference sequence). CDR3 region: CASSLMDLQYGYTF. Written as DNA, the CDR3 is TGTGCCAGCAGCTTAATGGACCTACAATATGGCTACACCTTC.

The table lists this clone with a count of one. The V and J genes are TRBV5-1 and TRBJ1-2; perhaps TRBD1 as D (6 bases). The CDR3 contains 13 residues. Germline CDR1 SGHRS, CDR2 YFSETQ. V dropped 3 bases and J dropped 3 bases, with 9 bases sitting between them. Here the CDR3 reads CASSYREDYGYTF. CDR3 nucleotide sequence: TGCGCCAGCAGCTACAGGGAGGACTATGGCTACACCTTC.

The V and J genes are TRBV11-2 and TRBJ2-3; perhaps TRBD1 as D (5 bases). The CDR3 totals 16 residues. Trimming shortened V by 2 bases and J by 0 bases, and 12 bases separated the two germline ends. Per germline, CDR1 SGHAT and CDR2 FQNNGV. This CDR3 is CASSLLAGQSTDTQYF. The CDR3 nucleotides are TGTGCCAGCAGCTTATTGGCAGGGCAAAGCACAGATACGCAGTATTTT.

Here the CDR3 reads CASSAPTSGSYTGELFF. The CDR3 nucleotides read TGTGCCAGCAGCGCTCCGACTAGCGGGAGTTACACCGGGGAGCTGTTTTTT. V is TRBV9 and J is TRBJ2-2, with 12 bases matching TRBD2. Germline loops: CDR1 SGDLS, CDR2 YYNGEE. CDR3 length: 17 amino acids. V lost 3 bases and J lost 3; bases outside the gene matches: 6. Looking up the rest from reference TRBV9 and TRBJ2-2 gives the full variable domain: DSGVTQTPKHLITATGQRVTLRCSPRSGDLSVYWYQQSLDQGLQFLIQYYNGEERAKGNILERFSAQQFPDLHSELNLSSLELGDSALYFCASSAPTSGSYTGELFFGEGSRLTVL.

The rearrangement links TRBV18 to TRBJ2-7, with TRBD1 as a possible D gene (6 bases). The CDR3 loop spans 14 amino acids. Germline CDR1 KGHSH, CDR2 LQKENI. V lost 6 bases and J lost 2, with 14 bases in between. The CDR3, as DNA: TGTGCCAGCTCTCTTGGGACATCTACCTACGAGCAGTACTTC. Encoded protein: CASSLGTSTYEQYF. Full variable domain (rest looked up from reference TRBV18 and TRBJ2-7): NAGVMQNPRHLVRRRGQEARLRCSPMKGHSHVYWYRQLPEEGLKFMVYLQKENIIDESGMPKERFSAEFPKEGPSILRIQQVVRGDSAAYFCASSLGTSTYEQYFGPGTRLTVT.

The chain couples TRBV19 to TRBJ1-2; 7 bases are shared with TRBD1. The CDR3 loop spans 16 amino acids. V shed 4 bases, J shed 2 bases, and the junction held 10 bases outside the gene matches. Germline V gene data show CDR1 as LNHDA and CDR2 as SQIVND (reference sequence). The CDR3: CASSRGQRTSNYGYTF. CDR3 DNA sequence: TGTGCCAGTAGTAGGGGACAGAGAACTTCGAACTATGGCTACACCTTC.

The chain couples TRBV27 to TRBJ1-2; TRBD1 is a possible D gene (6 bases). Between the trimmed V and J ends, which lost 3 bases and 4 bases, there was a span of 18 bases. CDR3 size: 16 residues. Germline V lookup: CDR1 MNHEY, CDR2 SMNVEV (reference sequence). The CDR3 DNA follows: TGTGCCAGCAGTTTGTCCAACAGGGCTTCTGCCTATGGCTACACCTTC. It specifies CASSLSNRASAYGYTF.

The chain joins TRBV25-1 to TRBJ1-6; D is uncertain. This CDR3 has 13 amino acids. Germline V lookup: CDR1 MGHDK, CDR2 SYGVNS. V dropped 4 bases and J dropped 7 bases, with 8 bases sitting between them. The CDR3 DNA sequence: TGTGCCAGCAGTGTAACGGAGAATTCACCCCTCCACTTT. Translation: CASSVTENSPLHF.

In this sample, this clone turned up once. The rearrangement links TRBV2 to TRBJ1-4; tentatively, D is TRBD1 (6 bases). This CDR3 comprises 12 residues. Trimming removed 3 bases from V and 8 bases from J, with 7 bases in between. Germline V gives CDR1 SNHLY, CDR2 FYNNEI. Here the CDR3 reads CASSEGHEKLFF. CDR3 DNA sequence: TGTGCCAGCAGTGAGGGACACGAAAAACTGTTTTTT.

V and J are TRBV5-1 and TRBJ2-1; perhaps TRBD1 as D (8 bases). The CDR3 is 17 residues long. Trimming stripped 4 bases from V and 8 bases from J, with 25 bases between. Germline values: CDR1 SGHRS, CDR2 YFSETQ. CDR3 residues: CASSRVREAQQGDEQFF. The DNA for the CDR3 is TGCGCCAGCAGCCGGGTCCGGGAGGCCCAACAGGGGGATGAGCAGTTCTTC.

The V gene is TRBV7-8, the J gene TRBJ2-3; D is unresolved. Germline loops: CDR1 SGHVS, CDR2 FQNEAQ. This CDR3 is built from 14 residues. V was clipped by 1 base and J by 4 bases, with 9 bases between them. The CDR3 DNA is TGTGCCAGCAGCTTAGATTTGGTGTCAGATACGCAGTATTTT. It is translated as CASSLDLVSDTQYF.

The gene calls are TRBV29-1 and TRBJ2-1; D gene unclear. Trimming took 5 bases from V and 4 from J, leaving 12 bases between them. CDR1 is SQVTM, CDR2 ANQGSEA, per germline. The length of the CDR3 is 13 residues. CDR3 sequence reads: CSVSKVAYNEQFF. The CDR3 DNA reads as TGCAGCGTTTCAAAGGTGGCATACAATGAGCAGTTCTTC.

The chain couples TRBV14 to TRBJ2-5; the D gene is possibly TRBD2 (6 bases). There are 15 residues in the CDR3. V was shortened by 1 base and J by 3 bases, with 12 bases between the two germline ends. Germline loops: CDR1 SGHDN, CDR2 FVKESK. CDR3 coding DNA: TGTGCCAGCAGCCAAGGTTCACGCGGGGAAGAGACCCAGTACTTC. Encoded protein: CASSQGSRGEETQYF.

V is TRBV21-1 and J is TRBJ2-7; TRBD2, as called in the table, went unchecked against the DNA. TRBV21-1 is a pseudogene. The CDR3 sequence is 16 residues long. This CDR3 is CASSNRLAGGSYEQYV. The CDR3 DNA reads TGTGCCAGCAGCAATCGACTAGCGGGGGGAAGTTACGAGCAGTACGTC.

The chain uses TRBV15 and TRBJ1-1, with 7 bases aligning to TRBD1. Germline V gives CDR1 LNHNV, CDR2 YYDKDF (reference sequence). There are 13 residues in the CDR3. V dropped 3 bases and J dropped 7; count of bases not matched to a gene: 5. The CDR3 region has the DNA TGTGCCACCAGCAGGGTACAGGGGTTTGAAGCTTTCTTT. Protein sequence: CATSRVQGFEAFF.